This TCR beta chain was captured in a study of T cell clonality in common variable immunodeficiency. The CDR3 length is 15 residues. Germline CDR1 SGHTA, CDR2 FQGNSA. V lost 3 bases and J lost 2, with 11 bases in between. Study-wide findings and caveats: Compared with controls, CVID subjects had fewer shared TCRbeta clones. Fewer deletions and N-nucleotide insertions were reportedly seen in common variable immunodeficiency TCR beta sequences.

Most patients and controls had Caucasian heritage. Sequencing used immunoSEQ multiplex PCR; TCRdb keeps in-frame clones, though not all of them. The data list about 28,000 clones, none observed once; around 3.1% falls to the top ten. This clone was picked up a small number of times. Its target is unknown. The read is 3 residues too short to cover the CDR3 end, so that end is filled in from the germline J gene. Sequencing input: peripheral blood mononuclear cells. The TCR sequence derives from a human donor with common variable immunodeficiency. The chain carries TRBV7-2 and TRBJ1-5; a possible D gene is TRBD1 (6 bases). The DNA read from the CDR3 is TGTGCCAGCAGCTTGGTTGGGGGCGGCAATCAGCCC. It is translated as CASSLVGGGNQP. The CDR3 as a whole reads CASSLVGGGNQPQHF.